The 14 T cell receptor beta chains below all came from one sample that was sequenced in a study of blood T cell repertoires in COVID-19. Clones were sequenced by immunoSEQ multiplex PCR, and TCRdb holds only the in-frame ones, with some missing. The sample lists roughly 230,000 clones, roughly nine tenths seen once, with 3.5% to 5.5% in the top ten. The sample consisted of peripheral blood. These receptors all stem from a woman aged 40-49 years who had recovered from COVID-19.

The chain carries TRBV19 and TRBJ1-5, with 7 positions matching TRBD1. Germline V gene data show CDR1 as LNHDA and CDR2 as SQIVND (reference sequence). The CDR3 totals 18 residues. The V and J ends lost 3 bases and 1 base, in that order; junction bases with no gene match: 12. CDR3 coding DNA: TGTGCCAGTAGTATGGATAGGGGGCATCTCCTAAGCAATCAGCCCCAGCATTTT. As protein: CASSMDRGHLLSNQPQHF.

The chain has TRBV6-2 or TRBV6-3 and TRBJ2-1, with 9 bases identical to TRBD2. Losses at the gene ends were 6 bases for V and 6 bases for J; bases not matched to a gene: 9. The CDR3 loop spans 15 amino acids. Germline CDR1 and CDR2: MNHEY and SVGEGT. CDR3 bases: TGTGCCAGCAGCGGGTTAGCGGGAGCGGGCAATGAGCAGTTCTTC. Residues: CASSGLAGAGNEQFF.

This rearrangement joins TRBV27 to TRBJ1-4; unclear D gene. The CDR3 contains 13 residues. CDR1 is MNHEY, CDR2 SMNVEV, per germline (reference sequence). Trimming shortened V by 8 bases and J by 7 bases, and 14 bases separated the two germline ends. The CDR3 sequence: CASSPRVGEKLFF. The CDR3 DNA reads TGTGCCAGCTCCCCGAGGGTCGGTGAAAAACTGTTTTTT.

The V and J genes are TRBV24-1 and TRBJ2-2; a weak D match, TRBD2 (5 bases). Trimming shortened V by 3 bases and J by 4 bases, and 17 bases separated the two germline ends. The CDR3 length is 17 residues. Looked up from germline, CDR1 is KGHDR and CDR2 is SFDVKD. CDR3 sequence reads: CATSDIGLASPTGELFF. CDR3 bases: TGTGCCACCAGTGATATCGGACTGGCTAGTCCCACCGGGGAGCTGTTTTTT.

The chain combines TRBV9 with TRBJ2-1; 8 nucleotides line up with TRBD1. CDR3 length: 15 residues. Trimming took 2 bases from V and 6 from J; bases not matched to a gene: 7. CDR1 is SGDLS and CDR2 is YYNGEE in the germline V gene. CDR3 sequence: CASSVSQGASNEQFF. The CDR3 DNA sequence: TGTGCCAGCAGCGTGAGCCAGGGGGCGTCCAATGAGCAGTTCTTC.

J is TRBJ1-2 and V is TRBV4-1; possibly TRBD1 for D (6 bases). The CDR3 covers 13 residues. In germline, CDR1 is MGHRA, CDR2 YSYEKL. Trimming removed 3 bases from V and 5 bases from J, with 10 bases in between. The CDR3 is CASSQRGKYGYTF. The CDR3 DNA sequence: TGCGCCAGCAGCCAGAGGGGGAAATATGGCTACACCTTC.

CDR3 sequence (DNA): TGTGCCAGCAGTCCCCGGGACAGGGAAGTCTACGAGCAGTACTTC. Protein product: CASSPRDREVYEQYF. The J gene is TRBJ2-7, the V gene TRBV27, with TRBD1 matching 9 bases. The CDR3 consists of 15 residues. Germline V lookup: CDR1 MNHEY, CDR2 SMNVEV (reference sequence). Trimming at V came to 5 bases and at J to 3 bases, leaving 8 bases not matched to a gene.

This clone was observed a few times. The chain is built from TRBV12-2 and TRBJ2-7; the DNA was not used to check the table's D call, TRBD2. TRBV12-2 is a recognized pseudogene. The CDR3 is 19 amino acids. The DNA of the CDR3 is TGTGCAAGTCGCTTTCCAACTGGGACTAGCGGCTTAGACCGATACGAGCAGTACGTC. Protein: CASRFPTGTSGLDRYEQYV.

This chain joins TRBV10-3 and TRBJ2-5, with TRBD1 matching 7 bases. Germline-derived CDR1 and CDR2 are ENHRY and SYGVKD. Trimming cost V 9 bases and J 1 base; bases outside gene matches: 2. The CDR3 has 12 amino acids. The CDR3, as DNA: TGTGCCATTGGGACAGTCCAAGAGACCCAGTACTTC. Amino acids: CAIGTVQETQYF.

The chain couples TRBV5-4 to TRBJ2-1; D perhaps matches TRBD2 (5 bases). The CDR3 is 15 amino acids. V was clipped by 4 bases and J by 2 bases, with 13 bases between them. From germline, CDR1 is SGHNT and CDR2 YYREEE (reference sequence). The CDR3 region is CASSQSLATYNEQFF. The CDR3 DNA reads TGTGCCAGCAGCCAGTCGCTAGCAACCTACAATGAGCAGTTCTTC.

This chain uses TRBV27 with TRBJ1-5; 7 positions match TRBD1. Germline V gives CDR1 MNHEY, CDR2 SMNVEV (reference sequence). With V trimmed by 4 bases and J by 5 bases, 5 bases remained unmatched. This CDR3 region has 14 residues. The CDR3 spells CASSSTGRYQPQHF. The CDR3 nucleotides read TGTGCCAGCAGTTCGACAGGGCGTTATCAGCCCCAGCATTTT.

This chain joins TRBV6-5 and TRBJ1-4; D gene uncertain. This CDR3 is 14 amino acids long. CDR1 is MNHEY, CDR2 SVGAGI, per germline. V lost 6 bases and J lost 8, with 16 bases in between. The CDR3 reads CASSQSSGGEKLFF. The CDR3 region has the DNA TGTGCCAGCAGCCAAAGTTCGGGTGGCGAAAAACTGTTTTTT.

This chain joins TRBV25-1 and TRBJ2-7; D not resolved. This CDR3 is built from 14 residues. The V gene's germline CDR1 is MGHDK and CDR2 SYGVNS. With 10 bases removed from V and 0 bases from J, the gap between germline ends came to 16 bases. The CDR3 coding sequence is TGTGCCATATACTCGTTCCCGAGCTCCTACGAGCAGTACGTC. Protein: CAIYSFPSSYEQYV.

This clone was found once. V gene TRBV28 combines with J gene TRBJ1-1; D may be TRBD1 (5 bases). This CDR3 is 13 amino acids long. The V gene lost 5 bases and the J gene lost 6 bases, with 13 bases spanning the gap. Per the germline V gene, CDR1 is MDHEN and CDR2 is SYDVKM. In DNA form, the CDR3 reads TGTGCCAGCAGTGAGCTCCAGGGCGCTGAAGCTTTCTTT. This translates into CASSELQGAEAFF. Looking up the rest from reference TRBV28 and TRBJ1-1 gives the full variable domain: DVKVTQSSRYLVKRTGEKVFLECVQDMDHENMFWYRQDPGLGLRLIYFSYDVKMKEKGDIPEGYSVSREKKERFSLILESASTNQTSMYLCASSELQGAEAFFGQGTRLTVV.